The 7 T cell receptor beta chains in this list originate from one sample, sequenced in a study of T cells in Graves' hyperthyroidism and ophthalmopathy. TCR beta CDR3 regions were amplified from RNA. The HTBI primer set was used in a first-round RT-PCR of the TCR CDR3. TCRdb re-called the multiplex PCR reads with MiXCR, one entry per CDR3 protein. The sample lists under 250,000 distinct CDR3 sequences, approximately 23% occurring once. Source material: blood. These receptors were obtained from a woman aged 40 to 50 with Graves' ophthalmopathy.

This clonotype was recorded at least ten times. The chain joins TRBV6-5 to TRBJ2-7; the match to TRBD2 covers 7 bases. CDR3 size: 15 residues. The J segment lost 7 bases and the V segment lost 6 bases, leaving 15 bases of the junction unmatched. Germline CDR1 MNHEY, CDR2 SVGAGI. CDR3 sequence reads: CASSGMWREIREQYF. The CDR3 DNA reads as TGTGCCAGCAGCGGAATGTGGCGGGAGATTAGGGAGCAGTACTTC.

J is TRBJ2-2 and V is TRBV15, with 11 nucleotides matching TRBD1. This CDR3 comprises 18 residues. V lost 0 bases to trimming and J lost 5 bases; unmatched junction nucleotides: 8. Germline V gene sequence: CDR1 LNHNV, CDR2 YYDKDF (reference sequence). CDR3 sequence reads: CATSRDQGTGGPTGELFF. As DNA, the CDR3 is TGTGCCACCAGCAGAGATCAGGGGACAGGGGGTCCTACCGGGGAGCTGTTTTTT.

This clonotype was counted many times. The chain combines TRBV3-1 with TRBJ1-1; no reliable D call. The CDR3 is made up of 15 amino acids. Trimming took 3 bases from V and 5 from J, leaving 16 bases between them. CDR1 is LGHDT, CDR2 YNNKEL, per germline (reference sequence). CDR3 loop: CASSQGLDGRTEAFF. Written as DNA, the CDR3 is TGTGCCAGCAGCCAGGGCTTAGACGGTCGGACTGAAGCTTTCTTT.

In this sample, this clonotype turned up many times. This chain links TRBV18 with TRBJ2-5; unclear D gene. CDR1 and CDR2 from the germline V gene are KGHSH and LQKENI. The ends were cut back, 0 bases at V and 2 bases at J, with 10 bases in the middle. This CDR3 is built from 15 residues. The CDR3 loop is CASSPPVIRQETQYF. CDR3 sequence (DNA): TGTGCCAGCTCACCACCGGTGATCAGACAAGAGACCCAGTACTTC. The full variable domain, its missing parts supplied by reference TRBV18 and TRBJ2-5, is NAGVMQNPRHLVRRRGQEARLRCSPMKGHSHVYWYRQLPEEGLKFMVYLQKENIIDESGMPKERFSAEFPKEGPSILRIQQVVRGDSAAYFCASSPPVIRQETQYFGPGTRLLVL.

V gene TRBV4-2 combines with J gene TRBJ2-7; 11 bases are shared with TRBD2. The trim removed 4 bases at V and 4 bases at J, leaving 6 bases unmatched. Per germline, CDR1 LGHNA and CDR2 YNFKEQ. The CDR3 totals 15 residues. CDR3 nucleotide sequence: TGTGCCAGCAGCCCCTCTAGCGGGGGGAGGTACGAGCAGTACTTC. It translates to CASSPSSGGRYEQYF.

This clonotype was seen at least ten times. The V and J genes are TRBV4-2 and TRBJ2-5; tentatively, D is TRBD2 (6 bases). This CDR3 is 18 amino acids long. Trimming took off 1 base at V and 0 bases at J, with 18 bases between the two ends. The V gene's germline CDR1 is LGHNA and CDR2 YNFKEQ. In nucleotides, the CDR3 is TGTGCCAGCAGCCAAGGAGGGGCGTTAGCGGAGAACCAAGAGACCCAGTACTTC. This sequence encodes CASSQGGALAENQETQYF.

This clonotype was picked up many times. CDR3: CASSVAPTSLNEQYF. The CDR3, as DNA: TGTGCCAGCAGCGTAGCCCCGACTAGCTTGAACGAGCAGTACTTC. The V call is TRBV9, the J call TRBJ2-7; 7 bases align to TRBD2. The length of the CDR3 is 15 residues. With V trimmed by 0 bases and J by 5 bases, 8 bases remained unmatched. Germline V gives CDR1 SGDLS, CDR2 YYNGEE.